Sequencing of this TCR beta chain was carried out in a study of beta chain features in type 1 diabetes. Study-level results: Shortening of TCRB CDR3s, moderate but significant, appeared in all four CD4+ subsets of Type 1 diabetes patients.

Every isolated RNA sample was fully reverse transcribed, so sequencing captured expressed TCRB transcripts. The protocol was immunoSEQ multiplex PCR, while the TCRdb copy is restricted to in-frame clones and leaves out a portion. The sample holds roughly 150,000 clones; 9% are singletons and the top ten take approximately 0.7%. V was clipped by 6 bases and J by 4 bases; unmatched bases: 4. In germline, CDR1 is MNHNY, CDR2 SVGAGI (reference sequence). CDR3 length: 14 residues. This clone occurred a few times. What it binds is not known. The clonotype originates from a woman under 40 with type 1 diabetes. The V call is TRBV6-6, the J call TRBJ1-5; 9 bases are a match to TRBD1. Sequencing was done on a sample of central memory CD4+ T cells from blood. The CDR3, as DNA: TGTGCCAGCAGAATCGGACAGGGGAATCAGCCCCAGCATTTT. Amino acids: CASRIGQGNQPQHF.